This T cell receptor beta chain is from a study of control samples from healthy donors and cancer patients. About this clone: The sample has other DNA sequences that encode this CDR3 too.

Profiling relied on immunoSEQ multiplex PCR, and the TCRdb table lists in-frame clones only, not all of them. The sample shows 150,000 to 200,000 clones, around nine tenths of them seen only once. The CDR3 runs to 13 residues. Trimming removed 3 bases from V and 1 base from J, with 6 bases in between. Germline V gives CDR1 SGHTA, CDR2 FQGTGA. This receptor was identified in a man aged 18-30 years in good health. This chain uses TRBV7-3 with TRBJ1-1; D may be TRBD1 (6 bases). Material for sequencing was blood. The CDR3 DNA reads as TGTGCCAGCAGCTTGGACAGGAACACTGAAGCTTTCTTT. This gives the protein CASSLDRNTEAFF.